The 29 T cell receptor beta chains in this list originate from one sample, sequenced in a study of vaccination and CD4 T cells after COVID-19. The assay that was used to sequence DNA from cultured CD4+ T cells was the Oncomine TCR Beta short-read assay. TCRdb ran MiXCR on the PCR reads and lists one entry per CDR3 protein. The sample includes some 25,000 distinct CDR3 sequences, around 66% of them seen just once. The antigens these receptors bind are not known. The treatment: roughly 11-day PBMC culture with coronavirus spike peptide pools or control peptides (ViraFEST assay). Sequencing was done on a sample of CD4+ T cells from blood, cultured in vitro. These receptors were obtained from a human donor who had recovered from COVID-19.

The genes are TRBV12-3 or TRBV12-4 and TRBJ1-6; TRBD1 is a possible D gene (5 bases). CDR3 length: 15 residues. Between the trimmed V and J ends, which lost 6 bases and 6 bases, there was a span of 15 bases. CDR3: CASRATTALNSPLHF. The CDR3 DNA reads TGTGCCAGCAGGGCGACGACAGCTCTTAATTCACCCCTCCACTTT.

V is TRBV4-3 and J is TRBJ2-2; D is possibly TRBD2 (6 bases). In germline, CDR1 is LGHNA, CDR2 YSLEER. V lost 2 bases, J lost 5 bases, and 9 bases lay in between. This CDR3 comprises 14 residues. The DNA of the CDR3 is TGCGCCAGCAGCCAACCAAGCGGGACCGGGGAGCTGTTTTTT. Amino acid sequence: CASSQPSGTGELFF.

The CDR3 loop is CSARDGRTPSTDTQYF. The CDR3 DNA reads TGCAGTGCTAGAGATGGGCGGACACCTAGCACAGATACGCAGTATTTT. The chain joins TRBV20-1 to TRBJ2-3; TRBD1 might be the D (5 bases). Per germline, CDR1 DFQATT and CDR2 SNEGSKA (reference sequence). The ends were cut back, 0 bases at V and 0 bases at J, with 13 bases in the middle. The CDR3 consists of 16 residues.

The chain has TRBV27 and TRBJ2-4, with TRBD1 matching 7 bases. V lost 4 bases, J lost 7 bases, and 13 bases stayed unmatched. Germline CDR1 reads MNHEY; CDR2 reads SMNVEV (reference sequence). This CDR3 is built from 16 residues. CDR3: CASSSWDSRDVNIQYF. In DNA, the CDR3 is TGTGCCAGCAGTTCCTGGGACAGTAGGGACGTGAACATTCAGTACTTC.

The gene calls are TRBV28 and TRBJ1-5, with D perhaps matching TRBD1 (5 bases). V shed 5 bases and J shed 1 base, with 18 bases lying between them. Germline assignment: CDR1 MDHEN and CDR2 SYDVKM. The length of the CDR3 is 17 residues. The DNA for the CDR3 is TGTGCCAGCAGTCCCGCTCAGGGAGGGTGGAGCAATCAGCCCCAGCATTTT. Its protein is CASSPAQGGWSNQPQHF.

The chain couples TRBV28 to TRBJ1-4; 9 positions agree with TRBD1. CDR3 length: 14 residues. The V and J ends lost 10 bases and 8 bases, in that order; junction bases with no gene match: 11. Germline V CDR1 and CDR2: MDHEN, SYDVKM. CDR3 sequence reads: CATGGTGIREKLFF. The CDR3 DNA sequence: TGTGCCACCGGCGGGACAGGGATAAGGGAAAAACTGTTTTTT. The full variable domain, in which reference TRBV28 and TRBJ1-4 provide the parts outside the CDR3, is DVKVTQSSRYLVKRTGEKVFLECVQDMDHENMFWYRQDPGLGLRLIYFSYDVKMKEKGDIPEGYSVSREKKERFSLILESASTNQTSMYLCATGGTGIREKLFFGSGTQLSVL.

This chain uses TRBV5-1 with TRBJ2-1, with TRBD2 matching over 7 bases. The germline gives CDR1 SGHRS, CDR2 YFSETQ. Trimming removed 0 bases from V and 8 bases from J; junction bases left unmatched: 14. The CDR3 loop spans 17 amino acids. CDR3 region: CASSLEARGWVNDEQFF. The CDR3 DNA follows: TGCGCCAGCAGCTTGGAAGCGCGGGGGTGGGTGAACGATGAGCAGTTCTTC.

The table lists this clonotype with a few counts. The V gene is TRBV7-2, the J gene TRBJ2-5; the D is unclear. The germline V and J ends were trimmed by 3 bases and 9 bases, with 8 bases remaining between them. The CDR3 runs to 11 residues. The germline V gene encodes CDR1 SGHTA and CDR2 FQGNSA. As DNA, the CDR3 is TGTGCCAGCAGCTTCGAGTGGGCCCAGTACTTC. It translates to CASSFEWAQYF. The full variable domain, its missing parts supplied by reference TRBV7-2 and TRBJ2-5, is GAGVSQSPSNKVTEKGKDVELRCDPISGHTALYWYRQSLGQGLEFLIYFQGNSAPDKSGLPSDRFSAERTGGSVSTLTIQRTQQEDSAVYLCASSFEWAQYFGPGTRLLVL.

This chain connects TRBV30 to TRBJ1-1, with D possibly being TRBD1 (5 bases). V lost 4 bases, J lost 1 base, and 10 bases lay in between. This CDR3 region has 13 residues. Germline values: CDR1 GTSNPN, CDR2 SVGIG (reference sequence). Written as DNA, the CDR3 is TGTGCCTGGATAAGACAGTCGAACACTGAAGCTTTCTTT. As protein: CAWIRQSNTEAFF.

This clonotype has a handful of counts. The rearrangement links TRBV6-2 or TRBV6-3 to TRBJ2-5, with 9 bases fitting TRBD1. Germline V gene sequence: CDR1 MNHEY, CDR2 SVGEGT. The CDR3 length is 15 residues. V shed 2 bases, J shed 5 bases, and the junction held 6 bases outside the gene matches. The CDR3 here is CASSYRDRVGETQYF. The DNA for the CDR3 is TGTGCCAGCAGTTACAGGGACAGGGTTGGTGAGACCCAGTACTTC.

V and J are TRBV7-2 and TRBJ2-1; 11 nucleotides line up with TRBD2. Per the germline V gene, CDR1 is SGHTA and CDR2 is FQGNSA. Trimming removed 6 bases from V and 0 bases from J; junction bases left unmatched: 16. This CDR3 is built from 20 residues. The CDR3 nucleotides read TGTGCCAGCAGTGTGGAGGGACTAGCGGCGTTCAGGAGCTCCTACAATGAGCAGTTCTTC. Translated, it gives CASSVEGLAAFRSSYNEQFF. The variable domain in full, with the rest retrieved from reference TRBV7-2 and TRBJ2-1, is GAGVSQSPSNKVTEKGKDVELRCDPISGHTALYWYRQSLGQGLEFLIYFQGNSAPDKSGLPSDRFSAERTGGSVSTLTIQRTQQEDSAVYLCASSVEGLAAFRSSYNEQFFGPGTRLTVL.

The chain links TRBV7-9 to TRBJ1-3; 8 bases are shared with TRBD1. The CDR3 has 15 residues. The V gene's germline CDR1 is SEHNR and CDR2 FQNEAQ (reference sequence). Trimming removed 7 bases from V and 2 bases from J; junction bases left unmatched: 7. The CDR3, as DNA: TGTGCCAGCACCCCTACAGGGGGAGCTGGAAACACCATATATTTT. Translated: CASTPTGGAGNTIYF.

J is TRBJ1-2 and V is TRBV2; D might be TRBD1 (5 bases). The V gene lost 6 bases and the J gene lost 3 bases, with 17 bases spanning the gap. The germline gives CDR1 SNHLY, CDR2 FYNNEI. The CDR3 extends over 15 amino acids. The CDR3 protein is CASRHPARGDYGYTF. CDR3 bases: TGTGCCAGCAGGCACCCGGCCCGGGGCGACTATGGCTACACCTTC.

In the case of this clonotype: The junction does not match germline at one end; this may be a read error. The chain uses TRBV24-1 and TRBJ2-1, with 7 bases matching TRBD1. Germline CDR1 and CDR2: KGHDR and SFDVKD. The CDR3 has 13 residues. The CDR3 loop is CAATGKGVNEQFF. CDR3 coding DNA: TGCGCCGCGACAGGGAAGGGTGTCAATGAGCAGTTCTTC.

The V gene is TRBV24-1, the J gene TRBJ1-5; no clear D gene. This CDR3 contains 14 residues. Germline V gene lookup returns CDR1 KGHDR and CDR2 SFDVKD. The V end was cut by 0 bases, the J end by 4 bases, with 6 bases between. CDR3 sequence (DNA): TGTGCCACCAGTGATTTGAACGGGAATCAGCCCCAGCATTTT. Translation: CATSDLNGNQPQHF.

This chain uses TRBV29-1 with TRBJ1-5; weak D call: TRBD1 (6 bases). V lost 1 base to trimming and J lost 11 bases, with 12 bases between them. This CDR3 is built from 12 residues. CDR1 is SQVTM and CDR2 is ANQGSEA in the germline V gene. CDR3 DNA sequence: TGCAGCGTTGAAGCCAAGGGGGGGACCCAGCATTTT. Translated, it gives CSVEAKGGTQHF. Combining the CDR3 with reference TRBV29-1 and TRBJ1-5 gives the whole variable domain SAVISQKPSRDICQRGTSLTIQCQVDSQVTMMFWYRQQPGQSLTLIATANQGSEATYESGFVIDKFPISRPNLTFSTLTVSNMSPEDSSIYLCSVEAKGGTQHFGDGTRLSIL.

The chain recombines TRBV2 with TRBJ2-1; 10 bases match TRBD2. CDR1 and CDR2 from the germline V gene are SNHLY and FYNNEI. The CDR3 extends over 14 amino acids. The junction had 6 bases not matched to a gene; V was cut back by 7 bases and J by 6 bases. The CDR3 here is CASIKREGANEQFF. The CDR3 DNA sequence: TGTGCCAGCATCAAGCGGGAGGGCGCCAATGAGCAGTTCTTC.

The V gene is TRBV7-8, the J gene TRBJ1-6; possible D gene TRBD1, 5 bases. With 1 base removed from V and 10 bases from J, the gap between germline ends came to 11 bases. The germline CDR1 and CDR2 sequences are SGHVS and FQNEAQ. This CDR3 has 14 amino acids. CDR3 sequence: CASSLVLGESPLHF. The DNA of the CDR3 is TGTGCCAGCAGCTTAGTGCTGGGGGAGTCACCCCTCCACTTT.

This clonotype was seen a handful of times. The chain joins TRBV20-1 to TRBJ2-1; 10 nucleotides align to TRBD2. CDR3 length: 13 residues. Germline V gene lookup returns CDR1 DFQATT and CDR2 SNEGSKA (reference sequence). The V segment lost 3 bases and the J segment 12 bases; nucleotides outside the gene matches: 8. CDR3: CSASLASGRGQFF. The DNA of the CDR3 is TGCAGTGCTAGTCTAGCTAGCGGGAGAGGGCAGTTCTTC.

V usage is TRBV12-3 or TRBV12-4 and J usage is TRBJ1-5; no definite D call. The CDR3 covers 16 residues. The V gene lost 2 bases and the J gene lost 6 bases, with 17 bases spanning the gap. The CDR3 sequence is CASSLNTPGVIQPQHF. DNA of the CDR3: TGTGCCAGCAGTTTAAATACCCCGGGCGTTATTCAGCCCCAGCATTTT.

The rearrangement links TRBV12-3 or TRBV12-4 to TRBJ2-7; D is uncertain. The CDR3 extends over 14 amino acids. Deletions cut 10 bases from V and 5 bases from J, with 21 bases between. CDR3 sequence: CAISWADLRDEQYF. DNA of the CDR3: TGTGCCATCAGCTGGGCGGATCTTCGGGACGAGCAGTACTTC.

The chain links TRBV5-1 to TRBJ2-4; TRBD1 agrees at 9 bases. J gave up 9 bases and V 6 bases, and 7 bases lay outside the gene matches. From germline, CDR1 is SGHRS and CDR2 YFSETQ. This CDR3 contains 13 residues. The CDR3 coding sequence is TGCGCCAGCAAAGGGACAGGGCGGGGCATTCAGTACTTC. This gives the protein CASKGTGRGIQYF.

The chain couples TRBV7-9 to TRBJ1-2; D perhaps matches TRBD1 (5 bases). CDR1 is SEHNR, CDR2 FQNEAQ, per germline (reference sequence). V lost 1 base and J lost 8, with 14 bases in between. The CDR3 is 14 residues long. CDR3 sequence: CASSLGTGPWGYTF. Written as DNA, the CDR3 is TGTGCCAGCAGCTTAGGCACAGGCCCCTGGGGCTACACCTTC.

V usage is TRBV7-2 and J usage is TRBJ1-5, with D hard to call. Trimming cost V 5 bases and J 0 bases, with 11 bases left between them. CDR1 and CDR2 from the germline V gene are SGHTA and FQGNSA. This CDR3 spans 15 amino acids. The DNA for the CDR3 is TGTGCCAGCAGCCGGAGCCGGGATAGCAATCAGCCCCAGCATTTT. Its protein product is CASSRSRDSNQPQHF.

This clonotype has only one observation. This chain connects TRBV9 to TRBJ1-2, with D uncertain. V gave up 0 bases and J gave up 0 bases, with 12 bases separating them. Per the germline V gene, CDR1 is SGDLS and CDR2 is YYNGEE. This CDR3 is 16 amino acids long. The CDR3 coding sequence is TGTGCCAGCAGCGTAGTCCCAGGTGGAACTAACTATGGCTACACCTTC. It yields the protein CASSVVPGGTNYGYTF.

This clonotype was detected a few times. In DNA, the CDR3 is TGTGCCAGCAGCTTAGTGGCTAGCGGGAGTATCGCCGGGGAGCTGTTTTTT. Amino acids: CASSLVASGSIAGELFF. V is TRBV7-2 and J is TRBJ2-2; 10 positions match TRBD2. Trimming took 1 base from V and 6 from J; bases not matched to a gene: 8. The germline CDR1 and CDR2 sequences are SGHTA and FQGNSA. CDR3 length equals 17 residues.

The chain employs TRBV7-9 and TRBJ2-7; 9 bases are a match to TRBD2. CDR1 and CDR2 from the germline V gene are SEHNR and FQNEAQ (reference sequence). The J segment lost 5 bases and the V segment lost 5 bases, leaving 7 bases of the junction unmatched. The CDR3 loop spans 14 amino acids. Written as DNA, the CDR3 is TGTGCCAGCAGCCCAGGGAGGACTAGCGACGAGCAGTACTTC. Translated, it gives CASSPGRTSDEQYF.

This clonotype was found once. The rearrangement uses TRBV20-1 and TRBJ1-2, with 8 nucleotides matching TRBD1. There are 16 residues in the CDR3. The ends lost 6 bases at V and 3 bases at J; junction bases unmatched: 15. The germline gives CDR1 DFQATT, CDR2 SNEGSKA (reference sequence). The CDR3 reads CSASPGAGGAHYGYTF. CDR3 bases: TGCAGTGCCTCACCCGGGGCAGGGGGCGCCCACTATGGCTACACCTTC.

V usage is TRBV6-1 and J usage is TRBJ2-7; TRBD2 matches 7 bases. V shed 6 bases, J shed 2 bases, and the junction held 10 bases outside the gene matches. Germline values: CDR1 MNHNS, CDR2 SASEGT. This CDR3 contains 15 residues. CDR3 DNA: TGTGCCAGCAGCCCTCTGGGGGGGACCACCTACGAGCAGTACTTC. Its translation is CASSPLGGTTYEQYF.